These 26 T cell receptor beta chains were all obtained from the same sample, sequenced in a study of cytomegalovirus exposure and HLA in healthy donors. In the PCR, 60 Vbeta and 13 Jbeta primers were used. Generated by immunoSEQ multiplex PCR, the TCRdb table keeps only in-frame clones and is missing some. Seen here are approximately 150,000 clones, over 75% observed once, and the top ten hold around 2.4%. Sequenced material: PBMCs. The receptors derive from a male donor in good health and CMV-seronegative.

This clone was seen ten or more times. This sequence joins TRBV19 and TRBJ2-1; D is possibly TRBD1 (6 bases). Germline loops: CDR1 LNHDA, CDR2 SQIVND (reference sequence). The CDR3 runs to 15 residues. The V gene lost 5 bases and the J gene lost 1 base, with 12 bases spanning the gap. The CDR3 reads CASSWGTLSYNEQFF. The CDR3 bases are TGTGCCAGTAGTTGGGGGACACTATCCTACAATGAGCAGTTCTTC. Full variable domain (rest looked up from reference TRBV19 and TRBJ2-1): DGGITQSPKYLFRKEGQNVTLSCEQNLNHDAMYWYRQDPGQGLRLIYYSQIVNDFQKGDIAEGYSVSREKKESFPLTVTSAQKNPTAFYLCASSWGTLSYNEQFFGPGTRLTVL.

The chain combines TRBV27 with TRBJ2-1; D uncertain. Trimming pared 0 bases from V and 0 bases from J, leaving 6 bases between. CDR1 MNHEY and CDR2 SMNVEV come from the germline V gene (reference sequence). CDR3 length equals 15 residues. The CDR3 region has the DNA TGTGCCAGCAGTTTATCCGGCGGCTCCTACAATGAGCAGTTCTTC. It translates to CASSLSGGSYNEQFF.

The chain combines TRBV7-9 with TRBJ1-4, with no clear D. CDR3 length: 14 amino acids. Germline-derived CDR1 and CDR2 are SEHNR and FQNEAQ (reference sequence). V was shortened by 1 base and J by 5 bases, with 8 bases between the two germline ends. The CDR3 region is CASSLVLENEKLFF. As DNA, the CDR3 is TGTGCCAGCAGCTTAGTCCTGGAGAATGAAAAACTGTTTTTT.

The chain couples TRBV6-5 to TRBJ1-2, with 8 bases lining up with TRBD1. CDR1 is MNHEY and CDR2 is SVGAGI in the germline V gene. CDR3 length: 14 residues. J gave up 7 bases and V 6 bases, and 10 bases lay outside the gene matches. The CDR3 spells CASSERDRLPGYTF. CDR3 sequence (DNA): TGTGCCAGCAGCGAAAGGGACAGGCTACCTGGCTACACCTTC.

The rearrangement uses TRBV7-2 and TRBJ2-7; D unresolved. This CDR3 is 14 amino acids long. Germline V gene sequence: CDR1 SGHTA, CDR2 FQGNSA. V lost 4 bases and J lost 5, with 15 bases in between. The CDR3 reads CASSSVRQPHEQYF. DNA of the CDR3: TGTGCCAGCAGCTCGGTACGACAACCCCACGAGCAGTACTTC. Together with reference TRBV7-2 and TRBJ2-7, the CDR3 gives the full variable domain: GAGVSQSPSNKVTEKGKDVELRCDPISGHTALYWYRQSLGQGLEFLIYFQGNSAPDKSGLPSDRFSAERTGGSVSTLTIQRTQQEDSAVYLCASSSVRQPHEQYFGPGTRLTVT.

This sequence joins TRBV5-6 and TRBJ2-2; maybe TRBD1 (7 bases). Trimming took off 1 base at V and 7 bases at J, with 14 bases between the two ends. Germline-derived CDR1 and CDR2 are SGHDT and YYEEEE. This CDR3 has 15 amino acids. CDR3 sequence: CASSLSRGEGGELFF. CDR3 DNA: TGTGCCAGCAGCTTGTCCAGGGGGGAAGGCGGGGAGCTGTTTTTT.

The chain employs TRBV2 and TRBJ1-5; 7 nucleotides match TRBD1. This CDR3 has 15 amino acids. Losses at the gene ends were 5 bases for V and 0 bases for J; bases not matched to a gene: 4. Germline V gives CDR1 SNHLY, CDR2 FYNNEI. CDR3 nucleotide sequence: TGTGCCAGCAGTTGGGACAGCTATAGCAATCAGCCCCAGCATTTT. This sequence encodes CASSWDSYSNQPQHF.

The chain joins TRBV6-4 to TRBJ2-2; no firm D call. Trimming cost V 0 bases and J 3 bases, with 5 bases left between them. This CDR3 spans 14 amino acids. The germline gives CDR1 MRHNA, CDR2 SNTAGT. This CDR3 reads CASSDSADTGELFF. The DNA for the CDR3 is TGTGCCAGCAGTGACTCGGCGGACACCGGGGAGCTGTTTTTT.

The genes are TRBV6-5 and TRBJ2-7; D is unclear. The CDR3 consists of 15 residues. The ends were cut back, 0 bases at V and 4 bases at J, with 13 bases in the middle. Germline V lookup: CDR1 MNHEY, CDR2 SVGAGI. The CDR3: CASSYSIIAEYEQYF. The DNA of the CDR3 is TGTGCCAGCAGTTACTCGATAATAGCTGAGTACGAGCAGTACTTC.

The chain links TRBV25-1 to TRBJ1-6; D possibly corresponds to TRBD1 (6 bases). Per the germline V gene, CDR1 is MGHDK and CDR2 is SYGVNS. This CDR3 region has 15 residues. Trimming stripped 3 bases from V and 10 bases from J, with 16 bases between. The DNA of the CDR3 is TGTGCCAGCAGTGAGTCGGGGCAGGGGCGATCACCCCTCCACTTT. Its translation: CASSESGQGRSPLHF.

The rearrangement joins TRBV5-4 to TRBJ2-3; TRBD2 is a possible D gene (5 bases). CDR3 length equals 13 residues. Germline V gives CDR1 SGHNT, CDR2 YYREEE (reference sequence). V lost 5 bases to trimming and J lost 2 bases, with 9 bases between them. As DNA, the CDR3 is TGTGCCAGCAGGAGGACTCCCACAGATACGCAGTATTTT. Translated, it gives CASRRTPTDTQYF. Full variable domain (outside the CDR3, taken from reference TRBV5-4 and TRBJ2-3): ETGVTQSPTHLIKTRGQQVTLRCSSQSGHNTVSWYQQALGQGPQFIFQYYREEENGRGNFPPRFSGLQFPNYSSELNVNALELDDSALYLCASRRTPTDTQYFGPGTRLTVL.

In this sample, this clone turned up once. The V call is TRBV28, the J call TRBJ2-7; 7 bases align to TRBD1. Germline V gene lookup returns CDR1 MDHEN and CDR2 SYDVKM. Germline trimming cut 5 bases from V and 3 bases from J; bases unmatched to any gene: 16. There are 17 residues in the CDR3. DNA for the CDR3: TGTGCCAGCAGTCTACAACCCTCGACAGGGCCGAGCTACGAGCAGTACTTC. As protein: CASSLQPSTGPSYEQYF.

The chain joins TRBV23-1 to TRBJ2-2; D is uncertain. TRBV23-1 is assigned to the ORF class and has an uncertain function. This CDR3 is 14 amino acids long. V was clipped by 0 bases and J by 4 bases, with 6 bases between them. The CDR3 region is CASSQSRSTGELFF. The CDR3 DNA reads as TGCGCCAGCAGTCAATCTCGGAGCACCGGGGAGCTGTTTTTT.

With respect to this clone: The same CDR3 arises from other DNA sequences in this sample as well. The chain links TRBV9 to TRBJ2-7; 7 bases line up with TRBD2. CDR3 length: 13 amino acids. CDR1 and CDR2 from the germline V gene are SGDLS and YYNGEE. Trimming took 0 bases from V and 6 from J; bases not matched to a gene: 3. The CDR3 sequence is CASSVGGGTEQYF. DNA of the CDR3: TGTGCCAGCAGCGTAGGGGGAGGGACCGAGCAGTACTTC. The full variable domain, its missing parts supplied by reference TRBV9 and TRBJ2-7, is DSGVTQTPKHLITATGQRVTLRCSPRSGDLSVYWYQQSLDQGLQFLIQYYNGEERAKGNILERFSAQQFPDLHSELNLSSLELGDSALYFCASSVGGGTEQYFGPGTRLTVT.

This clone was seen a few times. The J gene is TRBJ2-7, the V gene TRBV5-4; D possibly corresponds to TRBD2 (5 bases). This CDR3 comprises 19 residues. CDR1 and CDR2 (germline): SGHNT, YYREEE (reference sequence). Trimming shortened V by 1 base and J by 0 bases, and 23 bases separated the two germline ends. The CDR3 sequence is CASSLNFGIGRGSSYEQYF. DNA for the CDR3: TGTGCCAGCAGCTTGAATTTTGGGATTGGTCGAGGGAGCTCCTACGAGCAGTACTTC.

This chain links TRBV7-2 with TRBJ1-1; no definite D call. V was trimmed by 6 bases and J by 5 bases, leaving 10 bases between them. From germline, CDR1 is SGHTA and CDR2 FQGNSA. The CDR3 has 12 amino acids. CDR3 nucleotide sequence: TGTGCCAGCAGTTTTCAGTGGACTGAAGCTTTCTTT. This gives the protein CASSFQWTEAFF.

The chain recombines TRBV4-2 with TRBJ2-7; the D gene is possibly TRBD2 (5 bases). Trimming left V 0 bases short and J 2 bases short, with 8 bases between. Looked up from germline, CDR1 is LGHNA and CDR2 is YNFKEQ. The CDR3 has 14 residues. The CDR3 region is CASSQETGTYEQYF. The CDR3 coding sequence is TGTGCCAGCAGCCAAGAGACGGGGACCTACGAGCAGTACTTC.

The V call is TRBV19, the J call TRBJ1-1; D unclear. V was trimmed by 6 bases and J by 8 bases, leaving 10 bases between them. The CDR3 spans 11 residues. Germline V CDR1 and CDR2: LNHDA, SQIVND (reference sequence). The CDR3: CASSRTAEAFF. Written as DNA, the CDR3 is TGTGCCAGTAGCCGCACTGCGGAAGCTTTCTTT.

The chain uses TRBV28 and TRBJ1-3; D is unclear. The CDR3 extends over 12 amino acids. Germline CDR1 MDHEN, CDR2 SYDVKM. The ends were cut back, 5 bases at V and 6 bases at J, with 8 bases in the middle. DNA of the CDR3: TGTGCCAGCAGTCTGACTCCAAACACCATATATTTT. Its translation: CASSLTPNTIYF.

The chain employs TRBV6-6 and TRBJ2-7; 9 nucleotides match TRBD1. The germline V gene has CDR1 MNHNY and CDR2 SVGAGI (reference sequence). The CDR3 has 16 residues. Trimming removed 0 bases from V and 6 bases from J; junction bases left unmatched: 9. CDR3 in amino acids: CASSYSSGTGTGEQYF. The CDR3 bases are TGTGCCAGCAGTTACTCTTCTGGGACAGGGACTGGCGAGCAGTACTTC.

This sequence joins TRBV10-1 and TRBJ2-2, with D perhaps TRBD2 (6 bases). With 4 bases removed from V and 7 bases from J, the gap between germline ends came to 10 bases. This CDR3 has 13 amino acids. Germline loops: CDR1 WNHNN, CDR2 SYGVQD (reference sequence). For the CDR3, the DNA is TGCGCCAGCAGTGGAGGGAGGTTCGGGGAGCTGTTTTTT. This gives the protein CASSGGRFGELFF.

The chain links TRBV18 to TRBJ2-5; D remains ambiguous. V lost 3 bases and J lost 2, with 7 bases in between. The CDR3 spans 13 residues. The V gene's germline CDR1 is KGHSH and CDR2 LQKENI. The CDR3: CASSPTDQETQYF. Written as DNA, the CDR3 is TGTGCCAGCTCACCTACAGATCAAGAGACCCAGTACTTC.

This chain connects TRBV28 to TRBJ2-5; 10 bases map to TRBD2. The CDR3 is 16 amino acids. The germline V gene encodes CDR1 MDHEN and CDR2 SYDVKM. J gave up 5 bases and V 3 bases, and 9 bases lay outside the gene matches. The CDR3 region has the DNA TGTGCCAGCAGTTTCGGACTAGCGGAACTTGCGGAGACCCAGTACTTC. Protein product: CASSFGLAELAETQYF.

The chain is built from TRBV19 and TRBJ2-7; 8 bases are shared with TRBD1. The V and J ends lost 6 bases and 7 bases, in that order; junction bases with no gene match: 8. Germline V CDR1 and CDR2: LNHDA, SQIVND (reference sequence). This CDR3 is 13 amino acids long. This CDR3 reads CASSRDRWGEQYF. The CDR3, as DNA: TGTGCCAGTAGCCGGGACAGGTGGGGTGAGCAGTACTTC.

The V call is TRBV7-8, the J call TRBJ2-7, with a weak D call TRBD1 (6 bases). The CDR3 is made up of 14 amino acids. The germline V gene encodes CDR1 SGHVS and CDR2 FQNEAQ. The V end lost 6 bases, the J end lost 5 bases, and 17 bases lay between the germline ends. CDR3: CASSLQGVINEQYF. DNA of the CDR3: TGTGCCAGCAGTCTACAGGGAGTCATCAACGAGCAGTACTTC.

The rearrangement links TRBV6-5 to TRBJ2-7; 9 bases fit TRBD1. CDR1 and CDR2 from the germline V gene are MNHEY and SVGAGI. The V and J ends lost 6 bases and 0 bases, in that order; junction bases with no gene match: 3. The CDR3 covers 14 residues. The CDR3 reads CASSRTGVSYEQYF. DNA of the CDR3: TGTGCCAGCAGCAGGACAGGGGTCTCCTACGAGCAGTACTTC.